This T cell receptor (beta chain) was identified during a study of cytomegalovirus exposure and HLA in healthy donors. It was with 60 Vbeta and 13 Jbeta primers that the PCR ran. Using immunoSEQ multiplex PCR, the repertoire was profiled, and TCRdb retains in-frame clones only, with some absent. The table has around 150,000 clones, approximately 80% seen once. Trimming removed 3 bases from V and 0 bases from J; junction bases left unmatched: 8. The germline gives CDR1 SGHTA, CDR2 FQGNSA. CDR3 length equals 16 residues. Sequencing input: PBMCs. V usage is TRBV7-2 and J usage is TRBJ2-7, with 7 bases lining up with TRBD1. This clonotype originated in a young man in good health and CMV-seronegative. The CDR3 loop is CASSLVPGTVSYEQYF. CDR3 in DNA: TGTGCCAGCAGCTTGGTACCCGGGACAGTCTCCTACGAGCAGTACTTC.